In this sample, the clone carrying this T cell receptor beta chain turned up many times. Its matching antigen is unknown. This sample was taken from a study of CD8 T cells in ankylosing spondylitis. The study, taken as a whole, reports: Certain motif variants had earlier appeared in reactive arthritis synovial fluid and blood. Among TCR beta sequences, a motif of roughly 8 highly homologous variants appeared characteristic of ankylosing spondylitis blood.

For TCR beta, libraries came from quantitative 5'-RACE with molecular barcodes. TCRdb recomputed calls from the 5' RACE reads with MiXCR, one row per CDR3 protein. The table includes some 220,000 distinct CDR3 sequences, around 8% detected once. V shed 5 bases and J 7 bases; nucleotides not matched to a gene: 10. Germline assignment: CDR1 LNHNV and CDR2 YYDKDF (reference sequence). The CDR3 is 16 residues long. This TCR derives from a female donor with ankylosing spondylitis or in good health (not recorded which). Sequenced: blood, either unsorted or a sorted T cell fraction (not recorded which). J is TRBJ2-1 and V is TRBV15; 11 nucleotides agree with TRBD2. The CDR3 bases are TGTGCCACCAGCCGGTCACTAGCGGGAGTAGAGAATGAGCAGTTCTTC. Encoded protein: CATSRSLAGVENEQFF.